This is a list of T cell receptor beta chains from one sample in a study of blood T cell repertoires in COVID-19. Repertoires were generated with immunoSEQ multiplex PCR, while TCRdb's copy carries only in-frame clones and drops some. The sample contains about 98,000 clones, 82% of which appear only once. The sample was peripheral blood. Source of these receptors: a man between 70 and 80 years old with active or convalescent COVID-19. Each CDR3 is given with its conserved first and last residue. Each record gives: D gene, V gene, clone size, J gene, CDR3 DNA, CDR3 protein. The D gene is left open where the match is weak. Clone size is not always given. Where it is, it says once, few, many or a class for expanded clones.

d_call: TRBD1
v_call: TRBV6-5
clone_size: .
j_call: TRBJ1-1
cdr3_nt: TGTGCCAGCAGTTCCCTGACAGGGCTAGCTTTCTTT
cdr3_aa: CASSSLTGLAFF

d_call: TRBD2
v_call: TRBV7-9
clone_size: .
j_call: TRBJ2-5
cdr3_nt: TGTGCCAGCAGCTTAGTTTCTAGCGGGGGCTGGGAGACCCAGTACTTC
cdr3_aa: CASSLVSSGGWETQYF

d_call: .
v_call: TRBV2
clone_size: .
j_call: TRBJ2-6
cdr3_nt: TGTGCCAGCAGTGGAGCACAGTCCGGGGCCAACGTCCTGACTTTC
cdr3_aa: CASSGAQSGANVLTF

d_call: .
v_call: TRBV18
clone_size: .
j_call: TRBJ2-2
cdr3_nt: TGTGCCAGCTCACGACAAAAGATGGGCACCGGGGAGCTGTTTTTT
cdr3_aa: CASSRQKMGTGELFF

d_call: TRBD1
v_call: TRBV6-5
clone_size: .
j_call: TRBJ1-6
cdr3_nt: TGTGCCAGCAGCAAGGGACAGGGGACTTCACCCCTCCACTTT
cdr3_aa: CASSKGQGTSPLHF

d_call: .
v_call: TRBV3-1/TRBV3-2
clone_size: few
j_call: TRBJ1-1
cdr3_nt: TGTGCCAGCTTCCCCGACGCAGGGACTCTAGAAGCTTTCTTT
cdr3_aa: CASFPDAGTLEAFF

d_call: TRBD1
v_call: TRBV6-6
clone_size: .
j_call: TRBJ1-1
cdr3_nt: TGTGCCAGCAGCCGGACAGGGGATCTTACTGAAGCTTTCTTT
cdr3_aa: CASSRTGDLTEAFF

d_call: TRBD1
v_call: TRBV5-6
clone_size: few
j_call: TRBJ1-5
cdr3_nt: TGTGCCAGCAGCTCGACAGGGCGGAATCAGCCCCAGCATTTT
cdr3_aa: CASSSTGRNQPQHF

d_call: .
v_call: TRBV5-6
clone_size: few
j_call: TRBJ1-3
cdr3_nt: TGTGCCAGCAGCCCTGGGCCTACCTCTGGAAACACCATATATTTT
cdr3_aa: CASSPGPTSGNTIYF

d_call: .
v_call: TRBV30
clone_size: .
j_call: TRBJ1-1
cdr3_nt: TGTGCCTGGAGTTGGTTAGCGGGCACTGAAGCTTTCTTT
cdr3_aa: CAWSWLAGTEAFF

d_call: .
v_call: TRBV6-5
clone_size: .
j_call: TRBJ1-1
cdr3_nt: TGTGCCAGCAGTTACTCCCTGACAGGCCCAGACACTGAAGCTTTCTTT
cdr3_aa: CASSYSLTGPDTEAFF

d_call: TRBD2
v_call: TRBV11-2
clone_size: .
j_call: TRBJ2-7
cdr3_nt: TGTGCCAGCACCCAATCGGGGACTAGAGCTACCGAGCAGTACTTC
cdr3_aa: CASTQSGTRATEQYF

d_call: TRBD2
v_call: TRBV7-8
clone_size: .
j_call: TRBJ2-1
cdr3_nt: TGTGCCAGCAGCCAGTGGGGCGGGGGTAGCTCCTACAATGAGCAGTTCTTC
cdr3_aa: CASSQWGGGSSYNEQFF

d_call: TRBD2
v_call: TRBV14
clone_size: .
j_call: TRBJ2-1
cdr3_nt: TGTGCCAGCAGCCAGATACGACTAGCGGGCTACAATGAGCAGTTCTTC
cdr3_aa: CASSQIRLAGYNEQFF

d_call: TRBD2
v_call: TRBV12-5
clone_size: .
j_call: TRBJ2-2
cdr3_nt: TGTGCTAGTGGTTTGGTACCTAGCGGATCCGGGGAGCTGTTTTTT
cdr3_aa: CASGLVPSGSGELFF

d_call: .
v_call: TRBV5-6
clone_size: .
j_call: TRBJ1-6
cdr3_nt: TGTGCCAGCAGCTTTGTAGGGGTTTATAATTCACCCCTCCACTTT
cdr3_aa: CASSFVGVYNSPLHF

d_call: .
v_call: TRBV5-1
clone_size: .
j_call: TRBJ1-1
cdr3_nt: TGCGCCAGCAGCTTATTGGACTCCCACACTGAAGCTTTCTTT
cdr3_aa: CASSLLDSHTEAFF

d_call: .
v_call: TRBV5-6
clone_size: .
j_call: TRBJ2-1
cdr3_nt: TGTGCCAGCAGCTTGCCAACGAGTTACAATGAGCAGTTCTTC
cdr3_aa: CASSLPTSYNEQFF

d_call: TRBD1
v_call: TRBV4-1
clone_size: .
j_call: TRBJ1-2
cdr3_nt: TGCGCCAGCAGCCAAGGACAGGGGGCTAACTATGGCTACACCTTC
cdr3_aa: CASSQGQGANYGYTF

d_call: .
v_call: TRBV3-1/TRBV3-2
clone_size: .
j_call: TRBJ2-7
cdr3_nt: TGTGCCAGCAGCCGAGCTTACGAGCAGTACTTC
cdr3_aa: CASSRAYEQYF

d_call: TRBD1
v_call: TRBV18
clone_size: .
j_call: TRBJ1-1
cdr3_nt: TGTGCCAGCTCACTTGGGACAGGGTTGAACACTGAAGCTTTCTTT
cdr3_aa: CASSLGTGLNTEAFF

d_call: TRBD1
v_call: TRBV10-3
clone_size: .
j_call: TRBJ2-2
cdr3_nt: TGTGCCATCAGTGGGTTTCAGACAGGGGCCAACACCGGGGAGCTGTTTTTT
cdr3_aa: CAISGFQTGANTGELFF

d_call: .
v_call: TRBV15
clone_size: .
j_call: TRBJ1-5
cdr3_nt: TGTGCCACCAGCAGACCACAGGGTCAGCCCCAGCATTTT
cdr3_aa: CATSRPQGQPQHF

d_call: TRBD2
v_call: TRBV10-3
clone_size: .
j_call: TRBJ2-5
cdr3_nt: TGTGCCACCGGGTCTGGGGGGGAGGAGACCCAGTACTTC
cdr3_aa: CATGSGGEETQYF